The source of this T cell receptor beta chain is a study of cytomegalovirus exposure and HLA in healthy donors. As for the study in general: An analysis done earlier identified some 120 million unique TCR beta sequences from about 180 million T cells.

A note on this clone: Its target is unknown.

Study-level findings and limits: Across donors, most TCRs were seen rarely, yet some public ones were widespread. In a later analysis, most CMV-associated TCR beta chains appeared HLA-restricted.

The V gene lost 5 bases and the J gene lost 6 bases, with 20 bases spanning the gap. This CDR3 contains 15 residues. Germline V gene data show CDR1 as PRHDT and CDR2 as FYEKMQ (reference sequence). Vbeta (60) and Jbeta (13) primers were used in the PCR. Libraries were prepared by immunoSEQ multiplex PCR; TCRdb keeps only in-frame clonotypes and omits some of them. In the table there are around 110,000 clones, around three quarters of which are singletons. These donors, healthy bone marrow donors, were studied. The source material was PBMCs. This receptor was identified in a woman under 30 in good health and CMV-seropositive. The chain links TRBV13 to TRBJ2-7; weak D call: TRBD2 (7 bases). CDR3 sequence reads: CASSGGAGRASEQYF. In nucleotides, the CDR3 is TGTGCCAGCAGCGGGGGGGCTGGCAGGGCGTCCGAGCAGTACTTC.